This TCR beta chain was sequenced during a study of T cell responses to AZD1222 COVID-19 vaccine. A remark on this clone: Its antigen is as yet unknown.

TCRdb keeps only in-frame clones here, not all; method: immunoSEQ multiplex PCR. In the table there are 90,000 to 150,000 clones, about 90% of which are singletons. Findings and limits, study-wide: The sample set comprised mostly white British donors with more females, and clonal diversity was possibly underestimated.

Sequenced here: peripheral blood, sampled 28 days after the second AZD1222 dose. The clonotype comes from an adult who received the AZD1222 COVID-19 vaccine.

The CDR3 sequence: CASSPGFEAFF. The CDR3 DNA sequence: TGTGCCAGCAGCCCGGGTTTTGAAGCTTTCTTT. This chain joins TRBV7-9 and TRBJ1-1, with D uncertain. CDR3 length equals 11 residues. V lost 5 bases and J 7 bases, leaving 8 bases between the germline ends. The germline V gene encodes CDR1 SEHNR and CDR2 FQNEAQ (reference sequence).